This T cell receptor beta chain emerged from a study of blood T cell repertoires in COVID-19. Study-wide context: Samples taken during acute and convalescent COVID-19 were collected in the United States, Italy and Spain. T cells, B-cell-depleted T cells, or PBMCs provided the cDNA or gDNA that served as material.

In the source study's methods: Amplification of reference gene primers was used by the study to estimate nucleated cell counts. The method was immunoSEQ multiplex PCR; TCRdb's version includes in-frame clones alone and lacks a portion of them. V and J calls and clone size are copied from that table; D and trimming were computed from the DNA. The table has 160,000 or so clones, roughly 90% seen once. V dropped 0 bases and J dropped 11; count of bases not matched to a gene: 5. CDR3 size: 13 residues. CDR1 ENHRY and CDR2 SYGVKD come from the germline V gene. This chain links TRBV10-3 with TRBJ2-3; 7 bases align to TRBD2. The receptor's source is a man aged 60 to 69 with active or convalescent COVID-19. Sample: peripheral blood. The CDR3 loop is CAISESGTTGQYF. CDR3 coding DNA: TGTGCCATCAGTGAGTCTGGGACTACGGGGCAGTATTTT.